This TCR beta chain was retrieved from a study of T cell repertoires in cytomegalovirus infection. At the level of the study: In public TCR beta signatures, there were indications of both CMV infection and matching HLA type. Whole-study results and caveats: What dominated the ex vivo response were HLA-C-restricted CMV-specific TCR beta clonotypes.

This clonotype was picked up many times. Its antigen is unidentified. The CDR3 consists of 15 residues. Germline V lookup: CDR1 ENHRY, CDR2 SYGVKD. The trim removed 4 bases at V and 5 bases at J, leaving 9 bases unmatched. TCRdb independently ran MiXCR on the reads; one entry per CDR3 protein. The data hold roughly 500,000 distinct CDR3 sequences, with roughly 10% observed a single time. The chain recombines TRBV10-3 with TRBJ2-3, with 7 bases identical to TRBD2. The receptor was derived from a human donor in good health (CMV status not recorded). Some clones in this sample may be carry-over from other donors' samples. Sequenced sample: PBMCs. The CDR3 coding sequence is TGTGCCATCAGTGTTGAGACTAGCCGGGAAGATACGCAGTATTTT. It translates to CAISVETSREDTQYF.